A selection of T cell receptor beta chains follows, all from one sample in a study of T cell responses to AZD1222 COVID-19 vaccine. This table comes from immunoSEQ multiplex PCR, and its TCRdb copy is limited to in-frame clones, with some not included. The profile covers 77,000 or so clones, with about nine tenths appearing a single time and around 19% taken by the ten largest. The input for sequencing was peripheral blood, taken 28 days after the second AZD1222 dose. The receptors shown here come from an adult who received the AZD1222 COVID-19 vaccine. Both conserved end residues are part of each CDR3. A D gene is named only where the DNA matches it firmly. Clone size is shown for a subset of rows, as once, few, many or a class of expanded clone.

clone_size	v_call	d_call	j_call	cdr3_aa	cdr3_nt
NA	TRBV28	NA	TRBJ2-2	CASSPRGQTLTGELFF	TGTGCCAGCAGCCCGCGTGGACAGACTTTAACCGGGGAGCTGTTTTTT
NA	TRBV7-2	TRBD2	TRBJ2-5	CASSWTSGQETQYF	TGTGCCAGCAGCTGGACTAGCGGCCAAGAGACCCAGTACTTC
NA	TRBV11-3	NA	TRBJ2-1	CASSPGWTEYSNEQFF	TGTGCCAGCAGCCCCGGTTGGACAGAGTACAGCAATGAGCAGTTCTTC
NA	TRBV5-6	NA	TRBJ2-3	CASSFQGEDLF	TGTGCCAGCAGCTTTCAGGGGGAGGATTTATTT
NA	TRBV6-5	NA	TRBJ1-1	CASTTFARGEAFF	TGTGCCAGCACCACATTCGCGCGAGGTGAAGCTTTCTTT
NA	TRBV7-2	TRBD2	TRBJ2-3	CASSPMGRGDTDTQYF	TGTGCCAGCAGCCCAATGGGGCGGGGGGACACAGATACGCAGTATTTT
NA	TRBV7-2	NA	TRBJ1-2	CASSLVQGYYGYTF	TGTGCCAGCAGCTTAGTACAGGGTTACTATGGCTACACCTTC
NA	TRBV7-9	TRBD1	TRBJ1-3	CASSFGGQGRNTIYF	TGTGCCAGCAGCTTCGGGGGACAGGGAAGAAACACCATATATTTT
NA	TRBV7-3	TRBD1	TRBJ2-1	CASSDRVGSYNEQFF	TGTGCCAGCAGCGACAGGGTTGGCTCCTACAATGAGCAGTTCTTC
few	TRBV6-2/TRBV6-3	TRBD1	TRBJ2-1	CASSPRQGAYNEQFF	TGTGCCAGCAGCCCCAGACAGGGCGCCTACAATGAGCAGTTCTTC
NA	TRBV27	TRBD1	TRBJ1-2	CASSPLTGGRYTF	TGTGCCAGCAGTCCCCTGACAGGGGGTCGCTACACCTTC
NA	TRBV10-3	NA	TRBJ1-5	CAISEGGPNQPQHF	TGTGCCATCAGTGAGGGAGGGCCGAATCAGCCCCAGCATTTT
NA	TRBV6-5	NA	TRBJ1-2	CASSSQRIYGYTF	TGTGCCAGCAGTTCCCAGCGAATCTATGGCTACACCTTC
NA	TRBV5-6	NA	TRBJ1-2	CASSLDGMGYTF	TGTGCCAGCAGCTTGGACGGGATGGGCTACACCTTC
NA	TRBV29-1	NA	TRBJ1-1	CSVEGGRRGVGTEAFF	TGCAGCGTTGAAGGGGGAAGGAGGGGAGTAGGCACTGAAGCTTTCTTT
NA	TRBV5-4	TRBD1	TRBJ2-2	CASSWGQANTGELFF	TGTGCCAGCAGCTGGGGACAGGCGAACACCGGGGAGCTGTTTTTT
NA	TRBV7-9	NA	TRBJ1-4	CASSLATNEKLFF	TGTGCCAGCAGCCTTGCAACTAATGAAAAACTGTTTTTT
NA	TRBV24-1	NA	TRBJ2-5	CATSDNRGGKTQYF	TGTGCCACCAGTGACAACAGGGGAGGCAAGACCCAGTACTTC
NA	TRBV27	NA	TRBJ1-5	CASSQGIGNQPQHF	TGTGCCAGCAGTCAGGGTATTGGCAATCAGCCCCAGCATTTT
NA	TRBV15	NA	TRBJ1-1	CATSLVGVTGTEAFF	TGTGCCACCAGCCTCGTCGGGGTAACGGGGACTGAAGCTTTCTTT
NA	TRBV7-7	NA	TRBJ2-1	CASSSPSGKAHNEQFF	TGTGCTAGCAGCTCCCCTTCCGGGAAAGCACACAATGAGCAGTTCTTC
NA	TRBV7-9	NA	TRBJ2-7	CASSFNRLYSYEQYF	TGTGCCAGCAGCTTTAACAGGTTATACTCCTACGAGCAGTACTTC